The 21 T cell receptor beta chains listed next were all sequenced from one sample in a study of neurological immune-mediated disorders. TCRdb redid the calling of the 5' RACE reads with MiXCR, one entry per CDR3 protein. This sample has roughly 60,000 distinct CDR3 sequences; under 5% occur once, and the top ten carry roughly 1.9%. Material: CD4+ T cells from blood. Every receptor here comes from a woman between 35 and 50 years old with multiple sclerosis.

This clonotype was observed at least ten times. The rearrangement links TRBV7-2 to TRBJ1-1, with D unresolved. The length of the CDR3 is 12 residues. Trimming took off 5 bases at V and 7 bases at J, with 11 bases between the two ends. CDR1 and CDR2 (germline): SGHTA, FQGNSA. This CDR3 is CASSGREGEAFF. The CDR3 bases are TGTGCCAGCAGCGGCCGGGAGGGTGAAGCTTTCTTT.

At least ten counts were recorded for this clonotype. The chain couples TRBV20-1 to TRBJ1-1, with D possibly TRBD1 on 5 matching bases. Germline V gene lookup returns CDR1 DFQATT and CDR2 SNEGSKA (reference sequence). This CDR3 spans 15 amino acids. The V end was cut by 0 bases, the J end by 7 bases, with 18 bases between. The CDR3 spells CSARDIGRAGDEAFF. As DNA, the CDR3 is TGCAGTGCTAGAGATATAGGCAGGGCGGGGGATGAAGCTTTCTTT.

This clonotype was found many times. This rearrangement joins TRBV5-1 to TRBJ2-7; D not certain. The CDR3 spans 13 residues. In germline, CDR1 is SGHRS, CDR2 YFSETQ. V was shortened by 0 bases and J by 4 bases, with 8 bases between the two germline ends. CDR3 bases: TGCGCCAGCAGCTTGGGCCCTAGGTACGAGCAGTACTTC. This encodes CASSLGPRYEQYF.

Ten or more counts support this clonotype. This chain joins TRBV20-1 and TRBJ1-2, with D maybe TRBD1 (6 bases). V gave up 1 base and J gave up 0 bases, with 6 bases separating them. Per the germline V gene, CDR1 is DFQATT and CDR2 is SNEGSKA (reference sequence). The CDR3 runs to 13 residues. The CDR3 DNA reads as TGCAGTGCTAGAGGGACAGCTAACTATGGCTACACCTTC. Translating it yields CSARGTANYGYTF.

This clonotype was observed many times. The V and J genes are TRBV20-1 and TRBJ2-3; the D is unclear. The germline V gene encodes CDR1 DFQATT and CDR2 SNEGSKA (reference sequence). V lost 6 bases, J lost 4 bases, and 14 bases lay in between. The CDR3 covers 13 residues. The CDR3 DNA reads TGCAGTGCCAGCCGTGGTAGTGCAGATACGCAGTATTTT. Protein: CSASRGSADTQYF.

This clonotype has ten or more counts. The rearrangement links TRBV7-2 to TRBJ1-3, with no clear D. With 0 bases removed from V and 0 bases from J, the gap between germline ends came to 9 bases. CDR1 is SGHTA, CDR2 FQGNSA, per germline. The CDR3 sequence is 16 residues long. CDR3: CASSLAGSFSGNTIYF. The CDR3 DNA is TGTGCCAGCAGCTTAGCAGGCTCCTTCTCTGGAAACACCATATATTTT.

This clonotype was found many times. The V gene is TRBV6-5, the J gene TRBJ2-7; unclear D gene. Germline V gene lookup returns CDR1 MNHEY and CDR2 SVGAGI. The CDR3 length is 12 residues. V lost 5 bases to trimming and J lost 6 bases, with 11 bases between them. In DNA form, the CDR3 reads TGTGCCAGCAGTACTACAGCGTCCGAGCAGTACTTC. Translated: CASSTTASEQYF.

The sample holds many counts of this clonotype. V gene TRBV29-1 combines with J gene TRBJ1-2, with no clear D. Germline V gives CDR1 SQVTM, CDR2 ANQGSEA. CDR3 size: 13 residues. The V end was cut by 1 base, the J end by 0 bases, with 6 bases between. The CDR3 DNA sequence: TGCAGCGTTGAAGGTTTGGCTAACTATGGCTACACCTTC. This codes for CSVEGLANYGYTF.

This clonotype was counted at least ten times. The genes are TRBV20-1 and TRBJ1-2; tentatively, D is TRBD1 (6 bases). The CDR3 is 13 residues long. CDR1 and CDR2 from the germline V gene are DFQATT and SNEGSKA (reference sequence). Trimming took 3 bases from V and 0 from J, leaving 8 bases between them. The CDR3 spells CSASGQPNYGYTF. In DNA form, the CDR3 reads TGCAGTGCTAGTGGACAGCCTAACTATGGCTACACCTTC.

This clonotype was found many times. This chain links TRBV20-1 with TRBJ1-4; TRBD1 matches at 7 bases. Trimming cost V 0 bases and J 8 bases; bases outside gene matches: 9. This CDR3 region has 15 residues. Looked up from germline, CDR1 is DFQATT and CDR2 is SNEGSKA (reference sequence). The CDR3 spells CSARDSRAGGEKLFF. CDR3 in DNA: TGCAGTGCTAGAGATAGTAGGGCAGGGGGGGAAAAACTGTTTTTT.

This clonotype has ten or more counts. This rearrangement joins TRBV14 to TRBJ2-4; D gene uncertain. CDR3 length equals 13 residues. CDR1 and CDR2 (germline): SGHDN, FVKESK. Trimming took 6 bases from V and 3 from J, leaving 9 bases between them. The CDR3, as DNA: TGTGCCAGCAGTGAGCCGGTCAAAAACATTCAGTACTTC. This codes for CASSEPVKNIQYF.

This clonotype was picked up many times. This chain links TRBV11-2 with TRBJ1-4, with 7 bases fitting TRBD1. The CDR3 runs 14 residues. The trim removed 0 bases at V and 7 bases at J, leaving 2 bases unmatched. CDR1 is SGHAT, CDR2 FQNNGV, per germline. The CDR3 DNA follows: TGTGCCAGCAGCTTAGACAGGGGGTCTGAAAAACTGTTTTTT. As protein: CASSLDRGSEKLFF.

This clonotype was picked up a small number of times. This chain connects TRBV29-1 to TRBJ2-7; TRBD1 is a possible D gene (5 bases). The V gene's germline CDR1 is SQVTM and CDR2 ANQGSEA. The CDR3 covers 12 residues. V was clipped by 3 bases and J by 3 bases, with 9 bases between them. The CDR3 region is CSVEGQNYEQYF. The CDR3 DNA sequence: TGCAGCGTTGAGGGGCAGAACTACGAGCAGTACTTC.

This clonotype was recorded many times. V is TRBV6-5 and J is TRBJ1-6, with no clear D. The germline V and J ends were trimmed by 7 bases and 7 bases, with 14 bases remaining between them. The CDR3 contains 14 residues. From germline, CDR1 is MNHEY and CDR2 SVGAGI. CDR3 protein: CASNGGFKNSPLHF. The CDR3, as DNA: TGTGCCAGCAACGGAGGTTTCAAAAATTCACCCCTCCACTTT.

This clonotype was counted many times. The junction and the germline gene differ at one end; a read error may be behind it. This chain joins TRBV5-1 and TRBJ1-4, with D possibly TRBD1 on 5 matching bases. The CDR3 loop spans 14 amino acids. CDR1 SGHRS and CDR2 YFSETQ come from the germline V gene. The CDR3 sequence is CASSLGATNEKLFF. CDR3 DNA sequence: TGCGCCAGCAGTTTGGGGGCAACTAATGAAAAACTGTTTTTT.

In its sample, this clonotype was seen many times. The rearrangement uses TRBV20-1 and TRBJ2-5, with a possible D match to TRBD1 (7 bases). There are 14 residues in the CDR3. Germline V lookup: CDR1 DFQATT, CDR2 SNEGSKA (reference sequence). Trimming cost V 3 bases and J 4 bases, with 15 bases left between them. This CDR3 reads CSARNHRGGETQYF. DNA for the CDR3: TGCAGTGCTAGGAACCACAGGGGAGGAGAGACCCAGTACTTC.

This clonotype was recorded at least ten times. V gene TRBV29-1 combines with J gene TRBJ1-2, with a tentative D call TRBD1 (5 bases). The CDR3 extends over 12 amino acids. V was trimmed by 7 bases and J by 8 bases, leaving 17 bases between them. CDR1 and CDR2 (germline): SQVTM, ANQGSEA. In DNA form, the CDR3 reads TGCAGCGCCGGGGGGGTGGCAGAAGGCTACACCTTC. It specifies CSAGGVAEGYTF.

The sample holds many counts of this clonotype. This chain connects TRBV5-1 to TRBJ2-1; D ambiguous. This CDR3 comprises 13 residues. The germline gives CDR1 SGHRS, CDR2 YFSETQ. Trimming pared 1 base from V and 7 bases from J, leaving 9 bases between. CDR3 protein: CASSLLLGNEQFF. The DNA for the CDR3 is TGCGCCAGCAGCTTGCTCCTGGGTAATGAGCAGTTCTTC.

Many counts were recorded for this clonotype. The CDR3, as DNA: TGTGCCAGCAGCCAAGGCGGCGGGGCCGGGGAGCTGTTTTTT. This codes for CASSQGGGAGELFF. The chain joins TRBV3-1 to TRBJ2-2, with TRBD2 as a possible D gene (6 bases). CDR3 length equals 14 residues. Germline lookup yields CDR1 LGHDT and CDR2 YNNKEL (reference sequence). The germline V and J ends were trimmed by 1 base and 6 bases, with 9 bases remaining between them.

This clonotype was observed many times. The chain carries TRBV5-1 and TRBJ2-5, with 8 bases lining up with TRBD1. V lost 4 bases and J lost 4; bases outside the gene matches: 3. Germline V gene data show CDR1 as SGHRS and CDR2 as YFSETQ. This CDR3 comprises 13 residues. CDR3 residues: CASSVTGGETQYF. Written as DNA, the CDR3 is TGCGCCAGCAGCGTTACAGGGGGAGAGACCCAGTACTTC.

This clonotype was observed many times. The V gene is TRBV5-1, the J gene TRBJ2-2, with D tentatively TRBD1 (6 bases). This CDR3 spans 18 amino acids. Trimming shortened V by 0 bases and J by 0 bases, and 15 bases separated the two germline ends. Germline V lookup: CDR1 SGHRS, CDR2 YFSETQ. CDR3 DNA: TGCGCCAGCAGCTTGGTGCTGGGGGCTAAATCGAACACCGGGGAGCTGTTTTTT. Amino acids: CASSLVLGAKSNTGELFF.